The clone carrying this TCR beta chain came up once. What it recognizes is unknown. Assay: immunoSEQ multiplex PCR; the TCRdb copy retains only in-frame clones and omits some. This table has about 160,000 clones, around 88% appearing once. These data are taken from a study of cytomegalovirus exposure and HLA in healthy donors. The donors were part of the validation cohort, which consisted of under 150 subjects and was separate from the first cohort of 666 subjects. Overall study findings and caveats: First-cohort TCR clusters tended to co-occur in the approximately 130 validation repertoires, a later analysis found. Rarity held for most TCR sequences, but there were some public TCRs that occurred in many donors. According to the study, roughly 160 TCR beta chains were cytomegalovirus-associated.

The CDR3 loop spans 15 amino acids. The germline V gene encodes CDR1 SGHAT and CDR2 FQNNGV. The V and J ends lost 2 bases and 2 bases respectively, with 13 bases between them. The sequenced sample was PBMCs. The genes are TRBV11-2 and TRBJ2-7, with D perhaps TRBD1 (5 bases). The origin of this receptor is a woman under 30 in good health and CMV-seronegative. The CDR3 loop reads CASSLIQGRTYEQYF. The DNA of the CDR3 is TGTGCCAGCAGCTTAATCCAGGGAAGAACCTACGAGCAGTACTTC.